This T cell receptor (beta chain) comes out of a study of regulatory T cells in long-lasting Graves disease. TCR beta libraries were built with iRepertoire HTBI primers and Arm-PCR of CDR3 regions. TCRdb reprocessed the multiplex PCR reads with MiXCR, giving one entry per CDR3 protein. Altogether 400,000 to 500,000 distinct CDR3 sequences are present, around 14% being singletons, with the ten largest covering over 15%. Germline lookup yields CDR1 SGHRS and CDR2 YFSETQ. The germline V and J ends were trimmed by 4 bases and 3 bases, with 13 bases remaining between them. The CDR3 has 14 residues. Described time point: newly diagnosed GD, antithyroid drugs for less than 3 months. Construction of the TCR library relied on RNA isolated from PBMCs. The sample also formed part of further work on T cells in Graves' hyperthyroidism and ophthalmopathy.

The source is a woman aged 25-40 years with Graves disease. The sequencing here drew on peripheral blood mononuclear cells (PBMCs), taken at new diagnosis, from a patient treated with antithyroid drugs. V is TRBV5-1 and J is TRBJ1-1; perhaps TRBD1 as D (6 bases). DNA of the CDR3: TGCGCCAGCAGCCTTTACCCAGGGGACACTGAAGCTTTCTTT. Protein product: CASSLYPGDTEAFF.